Listed below are T cell receptor beta chains from one sample, sequenced in a study of blood T cells in healthy people across ages. TCRdb passed the 5' RACE reads through MiXCR, listing each CDR3 protein once. This table holds about 1,400,000 distinct CDR3 sequences, roughly 60% found once. Sequenced input: blood. The receptor set was obtained from a young man in good health. Each CDR3 is given without its conserved first and last residue. Each record gives: clone size, V gene, CDR3 protein. Only some rows state a clone size, as once, few, many or a class for expanded clones.

NA,TRBV5-6,ASRTGIPGHRSGGANVLT
NA,TRBV4-2,ASSPGLYKEQF
few,TRBV4-2,ASSQEGYGYT
NA,TRBV7-8,ASSLARFSPTEAF
few,TRBV20-1,SAELPGQGGEETQY
NA,TRBV6-1,ASSEATYGYT
NA,TRBV6-5,ASSSRPGLRNEQY
NA,TRBV29-1,SVAGGLSSYNEQF
NA,TRBV7-2,ASSVDLVGTGNYT
NA,TRBV20-1,SAKREYEQF
NA,TRBV20-1,SAHRDSKETQY
NA,TRBV7-9,ASSLLARTLNYGYT
NA,TRBV4-1,ASSRVAGADNEQF
NA,TRBV6-1,ASIAPGGHEKLF
NA,TRBV20-1,SARDPGLNEQY
NA,TRBV11-1,ASSLVPQNSGANVLT
many,TRBV20-1,SVTGPDGYSYEQY
NA,TRBV29-1,SVEGRQTYNEQF
NA,TRBV7-2,ASSPTEDPQY
NA,TRBV6-5,ASKRTGGYEQY
once,TRBV4-3,ASSQGGSTTDTQY
NA,TRBV6-5,ASSYSAGPSSNEQF
NA,TRBV6-6,ASSPSREGLKETQY
few,TRBV24-1,ATSDETIRPSYEQY
NA,TRBV20-1,SAPGTTGELF
NA,TRBV27,ASKVLGAAYEQY
few,TRBV20-1,SARDSGYNEQF
NA,TRBV29-1,SVWDSTYEQY
NA,TRBV20-1,SASITVSTDTQY
once,TRBV6-2/TRBV6-3,ASSDEYRETQY
few,TRBV6-4,ASSPSQGDTQY
NA,TRBV5-8,ASSLGTQGARETQY
few,TRBV20-1,SARRAGGSYNEQF
NA,TRBV29-1,SVFQGTGELF
NA,TRBV20-1,SAIGYWGKETQY
NA,TRBV5-5,ASSPTSGRILDTQY
few,TRBV21-1,ASRRWGGEKLF
few,TRBV4-1,ASSQVGLAGGDYEQY
few,TRBV25-1,ASKTSGTYEQY
NA,TRBV27,ASSTGTVNTDTQY
few,TRBV27,ASSFGTPNSPLH
few,TRBV4-3,ASSQFIMNTEAF
NA,TRBV20-1,SAQEQLNPEAF
NA,TRBV20-1,SARLGSEQY
NA,TRBV9,ASSVTGGPHNEQF